What follows describes a single TCR beta chain. Its specificity is unknown. The data stem from a study of blood T cells in healthy people across ages. Germline V CDR1 and CDR2: DFQATT, SNEGSKA (reference sequence). The CDR3 runs 15 residues. Trimming removed 6 bases at V and 7 bases at J, with 22 bases between. Study outcomes and limitations: Among T cells, TCR beta diversity per million cells dropped roughly linearly as age rose. More naive CD4+ cells and higher diversity marked long-lived donors relative to aged donors.

A second PCR, run for about 7 to 11 cycles, used a sample-barcoded 5' primer plus a J-beta primer mix. Each cDNA molecule received a tag from a template-switch adaptor that had 12 random nucleotides. One entry per CDR3 protein, called by TCRdb with MiXCR from the 5' RACE reads. The sample carries about 1.6 million distinct CDR3 sequences, around 35% recorded once. The chain uses TRBV20-1 and TRBJ1-5; D is perhaps TRBD1 (5 bases). The specimen was blood. The TCR originated in a woman aged 25 to 39 in good health. The CDR3 nucleotides are TGCAGTGCCGGGGACCCGTGGGGAAGGGACCAGCCCCAGCATTTT. Encoded protein: CSAGDPWGRDQPQHF.